This T cell receptor beta chain appears in the sequencing data of a study of spatial heterogeneity in lung cancer. Time point specified: blood at routine non-recurrence follow-up after resection. TCRdb reprocessed the 5' RACE reads via MiXCR and lists one record per CDR3 protein. The sample holds 40,000 to 50,000 distinct CDR3 sequences, about 11% seen once. This clonotype was counted at least ten times. Germline V gene data show CDR1 as ENHRY and CDR2 as SYGVKD. The CDR3 has 11 residues. V was cut by 6 bases and J by 7 bases, with 10 bases left in between. The V call is TRBV10-3, the J call TRBJ2-7; D gene ambiguous. The source is a female donor with early-stage non-small cell lung cancer. This sample comprised PBMCs, obtained at follow-up. The CDR3 protein is CAISGPGEQYF. CDR3 coding DNA: TGTGCCATCAGCGGCCCTGGGGAGCAGTACTTC.